This record covers a single T cell receptor beta chain. Only a few counts were recorded for this clonotype. It lacks a known antigen. Qualities for individual bases were not recorded, and no much larger clone is one base off. The sample's treatment or condition label is to be understood as: in vitro stimulation with specific CMV peptide epitopes to enrich CMV-specific T cells. The sample originates from a study of T cell repertoires in cytomegalovirus infection (dated by TCRdb to about 2019). For context, the study as a whole: Alongside well-studied HLA-B-restricted epitopes, the peptide stimulations were aimed at recently identified HLA-C-restricted CMV epitopes, whose presentation resists viral immunomodulation. Donor HLA type was relevant to the analysis, because carriage of CMV infection together with the matching HLA type was indicated by public TCR beta signatures. On the study overall, not on this receptor specifically: Cumulative frequency of public TCR beta family members discriminated carriers of CMV infection plus the relevant HLA type in this cohort and an independent approximately 370-donor cohort. The ex vivo response was dominated by HLA-C-restricted CMV-specific TCR beta clonotypes, which also provided the single most frequent clonotype in two of eight donors.

The cysteine opens and the phenylalanine closes a CDR3 of 13 amino acids. CDR3 DNA is the only sequence kept; it has 39 bases, read in frame from the first base. From a lookup of the germline V gene (reference sequence), CDR1 and CDR2 are DFQATT and SNEGSKA. V has 6 bases trimmed and J has 3 bases trimmed; junction bases matching no gene number 4. The sequencing machine was an Illumina HiSeq 1500. The public reads were run again by TCRdb, first through fastp at Q25 and then through MiXCR, and only productive beta chains were kept. Records with the same CDR3 protein are collapsed into one entry carrying the most frequent genes and DNA. Recorded for this sample are some 270,000 distinct CDR3 sequences; approximately 22% of them occurred a single time. Together, the top ten hold about 21% of the sample.

This receptor was identified in a human donor in good health (CMV status not recorded). Some clones in this sample may be carry-over from other donors' samples. The sequencing here drew on cultured PBMCs, taken from culture after CMV antigen stimulation. Rearrangement joined TRBV20-1 to TRBJ2-1, and 8 junction bases match TRBD2. Here is the DNA: TGCAGTGCCATACTAGCGGTCTACAATGAGCAGTTCTTC. It translates to CSAILAVYNEQFF.